These 8 T cell receptor beta chains came from one sample sequenced in a study of neurological immune-mediated disorders. Time point reported: longitudinal time-point 3. TCRdb passed the 5' RACE reads through MiXCR, listing each CDR3 protein once. The sample contains fewer than 50,000 distinct CDR3 sequences, about 13% of which appear only once. The source material was PBMCs. All receptors derive from a man younger than 40 in good health.

V gene TRBV11-2 combines with J gene TRBJ2-1; tentatively, D is TRBD2 (6 bases). This CDR3 comprises 14 residues. From germline, CDR1 is SGHAT and CDR2 FQNNGV. Trimming removed 2 bases at V and 8 bases at J, with 13 bases between. The CDR3 coding sequence is TGTGCCAGCAGCTTATTTCGGGAGTTGGATGAGCAGTTCTTC. Protein product: CASSLFRELDEQFF.

Ten or more counts support this clonotype. V gene TRBV29-1 combines with J gene TRBJ2-6; possibly TRBD1 for D (5 bases). Trimming cost V 6 bases and J 0 bases, with 21 bases left between them. The germline gives CDR1 SQVTM, CDR2 ANQGSEA. The CDR3 runs 18 residues. CDR3 nucleotide sequence: TGCAGCGTCTATACACAACAGGTACCCCCCTCTGGGGCCAACGTCCTGACTTTC. Translation gives CSVYTQQVPPSGANVLTF.

This clonotype has a count of ten or more. The rearrangement uses TRBV3-1 and TRBJ2-1; no reliable D call. Between the trimmed V and J ends, which lost 0 bases and 10 bases, there was a span of 16 bases. This CDR3 contains 15 residues. Germline-derived CDR1 and CDR2 are LGHDT and YNNKEL (reference sequence). In DNA form, the CDR3 reads TGTGCCAGCAGCCAAGATCTGAGTTTAGGAGCGGAGCAGTTCTTC. It translates to CASSQDLSLGAEQFF.

The J gene is TRBJ2-4, the V gene TRBV12-3 or TRBV12-4; the D gene is possibly TRBD1 (6 bases). There are 23 residues in the CDR3. V lost 2 bases to trimming and J lost 0 bases, with 32 bases between them. The CDR3: CASSLFGPLRGQPIPLAKNIQYF. The DNA of the CDR3 is TGTGCCAGCAGTTTATTTGGCCCATTGCGAGGACAGCCTATACCACTAGCCAAAAACATTCAGTACTTC.

This clonotype is termed medium-sized. The chain has TRBV24-1 and TRBJ2-1; 7 positions agree with TRBD2. Germline V lookup: CDR1 KGHDR, CDR2 SFDVKD. The CDR3 has 13 amino acids. Trimming cost V 0 bases and J 15 bases; bases outside gene matches: 7. CDR3: CATSDLEAGRRFF. CDR3 coding DNA: TGTGCCACCAGTGATTTGGAAGCGGGACGTAGGTTCTTC.

This clonotype was seen at least ten times. The chain joins TRBV5-1 to TRBJ1-1; a weak D match, TRBD1 (6 bases). Trimming pared 0 bases from V and 4 bases from J, leaving 7 bases between. The CDR3 sequence is 13 residues long. The germline gives CDR1 SGHRS, CDR2 YFSETQ. This CDR3 reads CASSLGGLTEAFF. CDR3 bases: TGCGCCAGCAGCTTGGGGGGGCTCACTGAAGCTTTCTTT.

This clonotype was counted ten times or more. The J gene is TRBJ1-1, the V gene TRBV20-1; maybe TRBD1 (5 bases). Germline CDR1 is DFQATT and CDR2 is SNEGSKA (reference sequence). CDR3 length: 14 amino acids. Trimming left V 5 bases short and J 5 bases short, with 18 bases between. The chain's CDR3 is CSARLPGTWTEAFF. CDR3 in DNA: TGCAGTGCTCGACTCCCCGGGACTTGGACTGAAGCTTTCTTT.

The chain couples TRBV6-5 to TRBJ2-2; no firm D call. Germline V lookup: CDR1 MNHEY, CDR2 SVGAGI. The CDR3 has 16 amino acids. Trimming shortened V by 0 bases and J by 5 bases, and 13 bases separated the two germline ends. The CDR3 DNA is TGTGCCAGCAGTTACTCGAGAAGTGTAATGACCGGGGAGCTGTTTTTT. It specifies CASSYSRSVMTGELFF.